This TCR beta chain originates from a study of blood T cell repertoires in COVID-19. Looking at the study overall: Samples came from the United States, Italy and Spain, spanning acute and convalescent COVID-19. Sample material is recorded as cDNA or gDNA derived from T cells, B-cell-depleted T cells, or PBMCs.

The V gene end was trimmed by 3 bases and the J gene end by 1 base; junction bases not matched to a gene: 3. The CDR3 contains 14 residues. Germline V gives CDR1 SQVTM, CDR2 ANQGSEA. As handled by the study authors: Reference gene primer amplification yielded estimated nucleated cell counts. Repertoires were generated with immunoSEQ multiplex PCR, while TCRdb's copy carries only in-frame clones and drops some. V, J and clone size are taken as reported in that table, and D and trimming were inferred from the DNA itself. The sample has approximately 230,000 clones, around 89% seen once; the top ten hold 6.3%.

The source is a woman in her twenties or thirties with COVID-19, enrolled during active disease. Specimen: peripheral blood. The chain couples TRBV29-1 to TRBJ2-5; 9 bases are a match to TRBD1. The CDR3 DNA sequence: TGCAGCGTTGATCGGACAGGGGCCCAAGAGACCCAGTACTTC. The encoded protein is CSVDRTGAQETQYF.